Sequencing of this T cell receptor (beta chain) was carried out in a study of OX40 agonist ivuxolimab in advanced cancers. Profiled with immunoSEQ multiplex PCR; TCRdb holds only in-frame clones, not every one. The data contain 83,000 or so clones, 84% of them singletons. The germline gives CDR1 SGHNT, CDR2 YYREEE (reference sequence). The CDR3 runs to 15 residues. V shed 4 bases and J 5 bases; nucleotides not matched to a gene: 11. The chain is built from TRBV5-4 and TRBJ2-5, with 7 bases that match TRBD1. The source was CD4+ or CD8+ T cells sorted from blood, collected in a trial of the OX40 agonist ivuxolimab. The source is an adult with an advanced solid tumor such as melanoma, head and neck, liver or kidney cancer. The CDR3 DNA reads as TGTGCCAGCAGCCGTCAAGGGGGCCGGTCGGAGACCCAGTACTTC. Its translation: CASSRQGGRSETQYF.